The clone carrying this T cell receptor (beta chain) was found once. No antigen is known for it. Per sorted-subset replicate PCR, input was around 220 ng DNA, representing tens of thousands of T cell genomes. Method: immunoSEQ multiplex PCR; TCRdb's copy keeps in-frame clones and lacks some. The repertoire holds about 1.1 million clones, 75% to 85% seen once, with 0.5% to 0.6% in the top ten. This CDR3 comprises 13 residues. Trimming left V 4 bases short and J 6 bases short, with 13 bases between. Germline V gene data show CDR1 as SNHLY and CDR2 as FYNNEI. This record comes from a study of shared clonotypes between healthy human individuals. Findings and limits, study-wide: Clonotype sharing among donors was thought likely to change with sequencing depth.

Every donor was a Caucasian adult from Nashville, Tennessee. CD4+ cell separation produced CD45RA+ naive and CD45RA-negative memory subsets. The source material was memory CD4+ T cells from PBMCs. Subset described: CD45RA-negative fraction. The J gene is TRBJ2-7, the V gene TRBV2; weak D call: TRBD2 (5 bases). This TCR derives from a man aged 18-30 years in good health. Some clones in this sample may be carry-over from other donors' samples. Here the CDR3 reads CASSVRGTGEQYF. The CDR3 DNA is TGTGCCAGCAGTGTTCGGGGTACGGGCGAGCAGTACTTC.